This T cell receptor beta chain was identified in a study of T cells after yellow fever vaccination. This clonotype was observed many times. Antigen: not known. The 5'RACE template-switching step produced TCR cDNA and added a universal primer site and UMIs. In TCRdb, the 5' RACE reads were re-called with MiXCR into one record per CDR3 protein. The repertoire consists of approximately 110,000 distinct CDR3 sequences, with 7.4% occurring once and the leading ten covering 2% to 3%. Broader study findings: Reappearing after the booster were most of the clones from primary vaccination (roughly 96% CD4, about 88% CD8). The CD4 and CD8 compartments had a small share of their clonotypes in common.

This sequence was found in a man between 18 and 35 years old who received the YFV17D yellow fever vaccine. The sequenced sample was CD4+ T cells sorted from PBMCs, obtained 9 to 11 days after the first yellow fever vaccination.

The CDR3 region has the DNA TGTGCCAGCAGCTTTTGGGGTCCCGGGGAGCTGTTTTTT. Translating it yields CASSFWGPGELFF. The V call is TRBV7-2, the J call TRBJ2-2, with no clear D. CDR3 length: 13 residues. V was clipped by 3 bases and J by 6 bases, with 8 bases between them. CDR1 and CDR2 (germline): SGHTA, FQGNSA.